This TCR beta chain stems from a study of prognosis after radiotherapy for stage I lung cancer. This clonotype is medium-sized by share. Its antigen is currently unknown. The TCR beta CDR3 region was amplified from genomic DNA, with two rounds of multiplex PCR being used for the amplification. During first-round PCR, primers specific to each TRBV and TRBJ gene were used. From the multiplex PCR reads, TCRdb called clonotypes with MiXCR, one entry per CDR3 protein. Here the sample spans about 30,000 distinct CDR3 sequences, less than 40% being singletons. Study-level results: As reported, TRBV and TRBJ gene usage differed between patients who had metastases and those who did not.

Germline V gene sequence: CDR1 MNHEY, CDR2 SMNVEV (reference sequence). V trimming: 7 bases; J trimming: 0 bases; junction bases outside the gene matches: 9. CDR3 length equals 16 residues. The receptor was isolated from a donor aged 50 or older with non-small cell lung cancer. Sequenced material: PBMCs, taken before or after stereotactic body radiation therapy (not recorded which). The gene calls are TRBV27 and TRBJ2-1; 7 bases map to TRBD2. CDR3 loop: CASIPTSASSYNEQFF. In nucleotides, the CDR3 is TGTGCCAGCATACCCACTAGCGCGAGCTCCTACAATGAGCAGTTCTTC.